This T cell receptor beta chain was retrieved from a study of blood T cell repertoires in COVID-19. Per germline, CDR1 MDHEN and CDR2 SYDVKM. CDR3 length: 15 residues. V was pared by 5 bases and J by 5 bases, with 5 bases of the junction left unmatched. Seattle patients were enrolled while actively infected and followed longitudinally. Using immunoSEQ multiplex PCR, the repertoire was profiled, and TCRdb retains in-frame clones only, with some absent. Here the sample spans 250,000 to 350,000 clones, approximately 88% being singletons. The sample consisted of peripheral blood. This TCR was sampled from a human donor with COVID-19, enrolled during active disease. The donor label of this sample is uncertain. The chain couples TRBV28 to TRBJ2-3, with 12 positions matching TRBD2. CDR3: CASSLAGGLGDTQYF. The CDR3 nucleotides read TGTGCCAGCAGTCTAGCGGGAGGGCTGGGAGATACGCAGTATTTT.